The rows below give T cell receptor beta chains drawn from one sample of a study of blood T cell repertoires in COVID-19. Method: immunoSEQ multiplex PCR; TCRdb's copy keeps in-frame clones and lacks some. The sample gives about 69,000 clones, 82% of which show up once; more than 9.5% is in the top ten. Material: peripheral blood. Every receptor here comes from a woman older than 75 with acute or convalescent COVID-19. Both conserved end residues are part of each CDR3. A D gene is named only where the DNA matches it firmly. Part of the rows lack a size; the others show once, few, many or a class for expanded clones.

d_call: -
v_call: TRBV27
j_call: TRBJ1-1
clone_size: -
cdr3_aa: CASSLYEGEAFF
cdr3_nt: TGTGCCAGCAGTTTATATGAGGGCGAAGCTTTCTTT

d_call: TRBD1
v_call: TRBV3-1/TRBV3-2
j_call: TRBJ2-2
clone_size: -
cdr3_aa: CASSDRGLGTGELFF
cdr3_nt: TGTGCCAGCAGCGACAGGGGGCTAGGGACCGGGGAGCTGTTTTTT

d_call: -
v_call: TRBV4-2
j_call: TRBJ1-2
clone_size: once
cdr3_aa: CASSQDPKAALNYGYTF
cdr3_nt: TGTGCCAGCAGCCAAGACCCAAAGGCGGCACTTAACTATGGCTACACCTTC

d_call: TRBD2
v_call: TRBV2
j_call: TRBJ2-1
clone_size: -
cdr3_aa: CASNTRGGPNEQFF
cdr3_nt: TGTGCCAGCAATACGCGGGGGGGCCCCAATGAGCAGTTCTTC

d_call: TRBD2
v_call: TRBV4-1
j_call: TRBJ2-3
clone_size: once
cdr3_aa: CASSLGTSGGESGTDTQYF
cdr3_nt: TGCGCCAGCAGTCTCGGGACTAGCGGGGGCGAGTCTGGCACAGATACGCAGTATTTT

d_call: TRBD1
v_call: TRBV7-2
j_call: TRBJ2-7
clone_size: -
cdr3_aa: CASSLTTGVVYEQYF
cdr3_nt: TGTGCCAGCAGCTTAACGACAGGGGTTGTCTACGAGCAGTACTTC

d_call: TRBD1
v_call: TRBV7-9
j_call: TRBJ2-5
clone_size: -
cdr3_aa: CASSLMRGHRYSETQYF
cdr3_nt: TGTGCCAGCAGCTTAATGAGGGGGCACCGGTACTCCGAGACCCAGTACTTC

d_call: -
v_call: TRBV10-2
j_call: TRBJ2-3
clone_size: -
cdr3_aa: CASSVATYSTDTQYF
cdr3_nt: TGCGCCAGCAGTGTTGCTACCTATAGCACAGATACGCAGTATTTT

d_call: TRBD2
v_call: TRBV19
j_call: TRBJ2-1
clone_size: once
cdr3_aa: CASSTGLAGGDINEQFF
cdr3_nt: TGTGCCAGTAGTACGGGACTAGCGGGGGGCGATATCAATGAGCAGTTCTTC

d_call: TRBD1
v_call: TRBV29-1
j_call: TRBJ1-1
clone_size: -
cdr3_aa: CSATPDRGYTEAFF
cdr3_nt: TGCAGCGCCACACCTGACAGGGGCTACACTGAAGCTTTCTTT

d_call: -
v_call: TRBV19
j_call: TRBJ1-4
clone_size: -
cdr3_aa: CASRVTASNEKLFF
cdr3_nt: TGTGCCAGTAGAGTGACAGCATCTAATGAAAAACTGTTTTTT

d_call: -
v_call: TRBV2
j_call: TRBJ1-1
clone_size: -
cdr3_aa: CASRPDPGLAFF
cdr3_nt: TGTGCCAGCAGACCCGACCCAGGACTGGCTTTCTTT

d_call: TRBD2
v_call: TRBV10-3
j_call: TRBJ2-2
clone_size: -
cdr3_aa: CATTGGPHTGELFF
cdr3_nt: TGTGCCACAACGGGGGGGCCGCACACCGGGGAGCTGTTTTTT

d_call: -
v_call: TRBV19
j_call: TRBJ2-5
clone_size: -
cdr3_aa: CASSIAGVGETQYF
cdr3_nt: TGTGCCAGTAGTATTGCAGGGGTGGGGGAGACCCAGTACTTC

d_call: TRBD1
v_call: TRBV27
j_call: TRBJ2-1
clone_size: -
cdr3_aa: CASRLRTGTYNEQFF
cdr3_nt: TGTGCCAGCAGGCTGAGGACAGGGACTTACAATGAGCAGTTCTTC

d_call: TRBD1
v_call: TRBV2
j_call: TRBJ1-2
clone_size: once
cdr3_aa: CASSDAGGGHGYTF
cdr3_nt: TGTGCCAGCAGTGACGCAGGGGGAGGTCACGGCTACACCTTC

d_call: TRBD1
v_call: TRBV5-1
j_call: TRBJ1-3
clone_size: -
cdr3_aa: CASNDGQGGGNTIYF
cdr3_nt: TGCGCCAGCAACGACGGACAGGGTGGAGGAAACACCATATATTTT

d_call: -
v_call: TRBV27
j_call: TRBJ2-2
clone_size: few
cdr3_aa: CASSLGRGYTGELFF
cdr3_nt: TGTGCCAGCAGCTTGGGGAGGGGGTATACCGGGGAGCTGTTTTTT

d_call: TRBD2
v_call: TRBV5-1
j_call: TRBJ2-1
clone_size: -
cdr3_aa: CASSLLAGAGNEQFF
cdr3_nt: TGCGCCAGCAGCTTGCTAGCGGGGGCCGGCAATGAGCAGTTCTTC

d_call: TRBD2
v_call: TRBV6-1
j_call: TRBJ2-1
clone_size: medium-sized
cdr3_aa: CASSETRLAGDEQFF
cdr3_nt: TGTGCCAGCAGTGAAACGAGACTAGCGGGGGATGAGCAGTTCTTC

d_call: TRBD2
v_call: TRBV10-2
j_call: TRBJ2-7
clone_size: once
cdr3_aa: CASRYSGVTSYEQYF
cdr3_nt: TGCGCCAGCAGATATAGCGGGGTAACTTCCTACGAGCAGTACTTC

d_call: TRBD2
v_call: TRBV7-9
j_call: TRBJ2-7
clone_size: few
cdr3_aa: CASSSTRLAGDYEQYF
cdr3_nt: TGTGCCAGCAGCTCGACCCGACTAGCGGGGGACTACGAGCAGTACTTC

d_call: TRBD2
v_call: TRBV15
j_call: TRBJ2-3
clone_size: few
cdr3_aa: CATSRVLPSGSTDTQYF
cdr3_nt: TGTGCCACCAGCAGAGTACTGCCTAGCGGTAGCACAGATACGCAGTATTTT

d_call: TRBD1
v_call: TRBV6-1
j_call: TRBJ1-5
clone_size: -
cdr3_aa: CASRETGTGPRRPQHF
cdr3_nt: TGTGCCAGCAGAGAAACCGGGACAGGGCCCAGGCGGCCCCAGCATTTT

d_call: TRBD1
v_call: TRBV5-1
j_call: TRBJ1-2
clone_size: -
cdr3_aa: CASSPGQGYGYTF
cdr3_nt: TGCGCCAGCAGCCCGGGACAGGGTTATGGCTACACCTTC

d_call: TRBD1
v_call: TRBV7-9
j_call: TRBJ2-3
clone_size: -
cdr3_aa: CASSPGQGRTDTQYF
cdr3_nt: TGTGCCAGCAGCCCAGGACAGGGTAGGACAGATACGCAGTATTTT

d_call: -
v_call: TRBV5-1
j_call: TRBJ2-3
clone_size: -
cdr3_aa: CASSLSTDTQYF
cdr3_nt: TGCGCCAGCAGCCTTTCCACAGATACGCAGTATTTT

d_call: -
v_call: TRBV11-3
j_call: TRBJ2-1
clone_size: -
cdr3_aa: CASSLARTTEQFF
cdr3_nt: TGTGCCAGCAGCTTAGCGCGGACTACTGAGCAGTTCTTC

d_call: -
v_call: TRBV11-2
j_call: TRBJ1-2
clone_size: once
cdr3_aa: CASSLGHDASYGYTF
cdr3_nt: TGTGCCAGCAGCTTAGGACATGATGCTTCCTATGGCTACACCTTC

d_call: -
v_call: TRBV19
j_call: TRBJ1-5
clone_size: -
cdr3_aa: CASSPLPRGNQPQHF
cdr3_nt: TGTGCCAGTAGCCCTCTGCCGCGTGGCAATCAGCCCCAGCATTTT

d_call: -
v_call: TRBV6-6
j_call: TRBJ2-1
clone_size: few
cdr3_aa: CASSYSGGEQFF
cdr3_nt: TGTGCCAGCAGTTACTCCGGAGGGGAGCAGTTCTTC

d_call: -
v_call: TRBV19
j_call: TRBJ2-5
clone_size: -
cdr3_aa: CASSITTPRGTQYF
cdr3_nt: TGTGCCAGTAGTATAACGACTCCTCGTGGGACCCAGTACTTC

d_call: TRBD2
v_call: TRBV2
j_call: TRBJ2-3
clone_size: once
cdr3_aa: CARLGLAGSTDTQYF
cdr3_nt: TGTGCCAGACTAGGACTAGCGGGGAGCACAGATACGCAGTATTTT

d_call: -
v_call: TRBV14
j_call: TRBJ1-1
clone_size: -
cdr3_aa: CASSHKLARTEAFF
cdr3_nt: TGTGCCAGCAGCCACAAACTAGCGAGGACTGAAGCTTTCTTT

d_call: TRBD1
v_call: TRBV11-2
j_call: TRBJ2-7
clone_size: -
cdr3_aa: CATSTGLSSYEQYF
cdr3_nt: TGTGCCACCTCGACAGGGTTAAGCTCCTACGAGCAGTACTTC

d_call: TRBD1
v_call: TRBV23-1
j_call: TRBJ2-7
clone_size: -
cdr3_aa: CANIDRVGYEQYF
cdr3_nt: TGCGCCAACATAGACAGGGTAGGCTACGAGCAGTACTTC

d_call: TRBD1
v_call: TRBV4-2
j_call: TRBJ2-5
clone_size: -
cdr3_aa: CASSHPNPPGQGFQETQYF
cdr3_nt: TGTGCCAGCAGCCATCCCAACCCCCCCGGACAGGGCTTCCAAGAGACCCAGTACTTC

d_call: TRBD1
v_call: TRBV9
j_call: TRBJ2-3
clone_size: -
cdr3_aa: CASSAGQGLGDTQYF
cdr3_nt: TGTGCCAGCAGCGCTGGACAGGGGCTAGGAGATACGCAGTATTTT

d_call: TRBD1
v_call: TRBV5-5
j_call: TRBJ1-1
clone_size: -
cdr3_aa: CASSPRRQGVMNTEAFF
cdr3_nt: TGTGCCAGCAGCCCCAGAAGACAGGGGGTCATGAACACTGAAGCTTTCTTT

d_call: -
v_call: TRBV24-1
j_call: TRBJ1-2
clone_size: -
cdr3_aa: CATSSTGTEGYTF
cdr3_nt: TGTGCCACCAGTTCTACCGGGACTGAGGGCTACACCTTC

d_call: -
v_call: TRBV5-1
j_call: TRBJ1-2
clone_size: -
cdr3_aa: CASSLGDSRANYGYTF
cdr3_nt: TGCGCCAGCAGCTTGGGGGACTCTCGAGCTAACTATGGCTACACCTTC

d_call: TRBD1
v_call: TRBV6-5
j_call: TRBJ2-1
clone_size: -
cdr3_aa: CASSGTGFSYNEQFF
cdr3_nt: TGTGCCAGCAGCGGGACAGGTTTCTCCTACAATGAGCAGTTCTTC

d_call: -
v_call: TRBV2
j_call: TRBJ1-2
clone_size: few
cdr3_aa: CASRATETYGYTF
cdr3_nt: TGTGCCAGCAGGGCCACGGAGACCTATGGCTACACCTTC

d_call: -
v_call: TRBV18
j_call: TRBJ2-1
clone_size: -
cdr3_aa: CASSPRRAAWGEQFF
cdr3_nt: TGTGCCAGCTCACCACGGAGGGCAGCCTGGGGTGAGCAGTTCTTC

d_call: -
v_call: TRBV6-5
j_call: TRBJ1-1
clone_size: -
cdr3_aa: CASSPPREGDTEAFF
cdr3_nt: TGTGCCAGCAGTCCCCCCAGGGAGGGCGACACTGAAGCTTTCTTT